Listed below are T cell receptor beta chains from one sample, sequenced in a study of cytomegalovirus exposure and HLA in healthy donors. Assay used: immunoSEQ multiplex PCR; TCRdb lists only in-frame clones, some missing. The sample holds 150,000 or so clones; about four fifths are singletons and the top ten take more than 8%. Sequenced: PBMCs. The source is a male donor in good health and CMV-seropositive. The CDR3 runs from the conserved cysteine through the conserved F or W.

TRBV30	TRBJ2-2	CAWTPRVAANTGELFF
TRBV28	TRBJ2-7	CASMKPTPYEQYF
TRBV9	TRBJ2-3	CASSAQTGALADTQYF
TRBV4-1	TRBJ2-1	CASSPLSSYNEQFF
TRBV6-1	TRBJ2-7	CASSERTSGSYEQYF
TRBV7-2	TRBJ2-6	CASSPRTGLTSGANGLTF
TRBV4-1	TRBJ2-2	CASSRTSGAGELFF
TRBV9	TRBJ2-7	CASSERPQGDEQYF
TRBV7-9	TRBJ2-5	CASGPQNSEETQYF
TRBV7-6	TRBJ2-7	CASSSTGGSSYEQYF
TRBV4-3	TRBJ2-2	CASSQDLAGGASNTGELFF
TRBV6-1	TRBJ2-7	CASTGAYEQYF
TRBV18	TRBJ2-1	CASSEPRGGEQFF
TRBV2	TRBJ2-3	CASSEVRGGPSSTDTQYF
TRBV5-5	TRBJ2-3	CASSSLAGGPTDTQYF
TRBV27	TRBJ2-7	CASSLRDTLERNEQYF
TRBV28	TRBJ2-2	CASSGGGSTGELFF
TRBV9	TRBJ2-2	CASSGRDRTKTGELFF
TRBV9	TRBJ1-5	CASSRTGRNQPQHF
TRBV2	TRBJ1-2	CASRIQEIHGYTF
TRBV19	TRBJ2-3	CASSTSVGLAGKRYF
TRBV18	TRBJ1-2	CALRTGLDGYTF
TRBV4-3	TRBJ1-1	CASSQPGQGGTTEAFF
TRBV11-3	TRBJ1-3	CASSLTGGNTIYF
TRBV14	TRBJ2-5	CASSHRQGVRASDQYF
TRBV7-9	TRBJ2-2	CASSRPSDRLNTGELFF
TRBV11-3	TRBJ2-2	CASSLDSSGRELFF
TRBV2	TRBJ2-2	CASTLPLNGGNTGELFF
TRBV30	TRBJ2-5	CAWSVHPPGGETQYF
TRBV9	TRBJ2-2	CASSVATYTGELFF
TRBV4-3	TRBJ2-5	CASSHGDRGLETQYF
TRBV7-2	TRBJ1-2	CASSRVQGGWFDYGYTF